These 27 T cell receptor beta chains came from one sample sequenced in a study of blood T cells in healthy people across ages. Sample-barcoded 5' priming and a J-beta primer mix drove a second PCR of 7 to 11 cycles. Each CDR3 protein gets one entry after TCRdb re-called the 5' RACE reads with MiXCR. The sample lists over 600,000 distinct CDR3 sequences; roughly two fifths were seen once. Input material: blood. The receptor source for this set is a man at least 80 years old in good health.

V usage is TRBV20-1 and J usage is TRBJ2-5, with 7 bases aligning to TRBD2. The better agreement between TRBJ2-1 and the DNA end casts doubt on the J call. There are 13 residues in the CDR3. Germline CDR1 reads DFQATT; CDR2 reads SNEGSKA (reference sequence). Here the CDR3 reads CSATSGPYNEQFF. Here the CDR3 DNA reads TGCAGTGCTACTAGCGGACCATACAATGAGCAGTTCTTC.

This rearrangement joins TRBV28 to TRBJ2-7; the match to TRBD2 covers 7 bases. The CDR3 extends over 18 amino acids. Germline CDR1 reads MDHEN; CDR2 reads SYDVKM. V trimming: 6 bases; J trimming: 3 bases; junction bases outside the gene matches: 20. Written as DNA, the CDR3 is TGTGCCAGCAGCAATTGTCAGATAGGGACTATTATGAGCTACGAGCAGTACTTC. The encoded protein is CASSNCQIGTIMSYEQYF.

Written as DNA, the CDR3 is TGTGCCAGCAGTTTAAGGCGCCCCTCTGGAAACACCATATATTTT. Encoded protein: CASSLRRPSGNTIYF. V usage is TRBV28 and J usage is TRBJ1-3; D gene unclear. This CDR3 spans 15 amino acids. Germline-derived CDR1 and CDR2 are MDHEN and SYDVKM. Between the trimmed V and J ends, which lost 2 bases and 0 bases, there was a span of 8 bases.

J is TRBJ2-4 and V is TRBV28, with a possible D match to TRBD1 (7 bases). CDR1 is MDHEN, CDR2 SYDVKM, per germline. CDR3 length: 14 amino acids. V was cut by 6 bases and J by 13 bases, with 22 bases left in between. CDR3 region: CASRRAGGSDKQYF. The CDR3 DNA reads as TGTGCCAGCAGGAGAGCAGGGGGGAGTGACAAGCAGTACTTC.

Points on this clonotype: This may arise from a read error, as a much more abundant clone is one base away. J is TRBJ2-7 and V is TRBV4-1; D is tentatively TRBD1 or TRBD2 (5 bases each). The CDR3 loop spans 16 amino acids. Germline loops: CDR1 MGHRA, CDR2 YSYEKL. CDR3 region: CASSHDPGRTAYEQNF. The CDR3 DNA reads TGCGCCAGCAGCCATGACCCGGGACGGACTGCCTACGAGCAGAACTTC.

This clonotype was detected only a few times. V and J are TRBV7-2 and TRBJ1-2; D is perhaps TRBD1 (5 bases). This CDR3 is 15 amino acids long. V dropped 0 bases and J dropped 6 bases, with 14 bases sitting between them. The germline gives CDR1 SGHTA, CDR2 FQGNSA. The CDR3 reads CASSLALTKTDGYTF. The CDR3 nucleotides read TGTGCCAGCAGCTTAGCCCTAACGAAGACAGATGGCTACACCTTC. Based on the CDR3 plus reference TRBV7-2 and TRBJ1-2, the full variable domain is GAGVSQSPSNKVTEKGKDVELRCDPISGHTALYWYRQSLGQGLEFLIYFQGNSAPDKSGLPSDRFSAERTGGSVSTLTIQRTQQEDSAVYLCASSLALTKTDGYTFGSGTRLTVV.

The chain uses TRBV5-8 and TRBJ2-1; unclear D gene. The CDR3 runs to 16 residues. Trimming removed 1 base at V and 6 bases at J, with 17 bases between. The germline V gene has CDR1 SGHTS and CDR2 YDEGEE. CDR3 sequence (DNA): TGTGCCAGCAGCTTGCGTTGGGCTAACCCGGCCAATGAGCAGTTCTTC. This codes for CASSLRWANPANEQFF.

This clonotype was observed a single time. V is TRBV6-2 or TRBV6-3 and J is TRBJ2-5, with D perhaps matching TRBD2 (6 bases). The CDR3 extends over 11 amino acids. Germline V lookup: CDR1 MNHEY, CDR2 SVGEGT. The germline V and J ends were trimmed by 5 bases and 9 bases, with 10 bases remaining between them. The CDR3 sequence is CASSPGGAQYF. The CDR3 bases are TGTGCCAGCAGTCCGGGCGGGGCCCAGTACTTC.

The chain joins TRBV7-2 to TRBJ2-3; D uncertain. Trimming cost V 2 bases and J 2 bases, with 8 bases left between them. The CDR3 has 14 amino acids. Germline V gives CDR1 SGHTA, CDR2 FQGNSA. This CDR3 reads CASSLILLTDTQYF. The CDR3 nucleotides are TGTGCCAGCAGCTTAATCCTTCTCACAGATACGCAGTATTTT.

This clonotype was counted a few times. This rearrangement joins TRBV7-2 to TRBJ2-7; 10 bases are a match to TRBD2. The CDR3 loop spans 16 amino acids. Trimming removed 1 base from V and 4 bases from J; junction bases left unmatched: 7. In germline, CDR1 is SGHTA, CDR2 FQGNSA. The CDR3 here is CASSLGASGGLYEQYF. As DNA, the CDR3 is TGTGCCAGCAGCTTAGGAGCTAGCGGGGGCCTTTACGAGCAGTACTTC.

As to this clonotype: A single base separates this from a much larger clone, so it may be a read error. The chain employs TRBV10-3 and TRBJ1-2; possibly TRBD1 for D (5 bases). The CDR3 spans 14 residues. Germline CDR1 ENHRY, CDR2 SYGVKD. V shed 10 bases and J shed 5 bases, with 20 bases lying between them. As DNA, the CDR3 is TGTGCCACCACCGCCCAGGGTGCAGGGTATGGCTACACCTTC. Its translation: CATTAQGAGYGYTF.

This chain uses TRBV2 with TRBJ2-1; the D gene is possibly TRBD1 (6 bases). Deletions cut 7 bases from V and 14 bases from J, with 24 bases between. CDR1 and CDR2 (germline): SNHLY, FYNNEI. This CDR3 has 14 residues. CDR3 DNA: TGTGCCAGCAACATTAAACCCGGGACACGAGCAGAGTTCTTC. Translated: CASNIKPGTRAEFF.

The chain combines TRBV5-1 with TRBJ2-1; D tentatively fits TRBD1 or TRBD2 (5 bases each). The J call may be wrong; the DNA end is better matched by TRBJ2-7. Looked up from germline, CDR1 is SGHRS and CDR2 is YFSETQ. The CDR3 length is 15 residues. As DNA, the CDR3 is TGCGCCAGCAGCCCGAGAGGGACGAACTACAATGAGCAGTACTTC. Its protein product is CASSPRGTNYNEQYF.

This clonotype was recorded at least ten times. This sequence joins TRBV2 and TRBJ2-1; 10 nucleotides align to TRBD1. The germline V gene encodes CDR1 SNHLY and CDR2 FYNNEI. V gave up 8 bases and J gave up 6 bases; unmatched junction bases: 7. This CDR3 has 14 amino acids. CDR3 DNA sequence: TGTGCCAGCCAAGGGACAGGGGTGCCCAATGAGCAGTTCTTC. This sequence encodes CASQGTGVPNEQFF.

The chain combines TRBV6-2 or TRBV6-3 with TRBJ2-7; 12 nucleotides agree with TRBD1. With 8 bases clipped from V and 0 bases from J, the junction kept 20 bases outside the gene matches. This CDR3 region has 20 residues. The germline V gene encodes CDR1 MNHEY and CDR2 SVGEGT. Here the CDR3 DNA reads TGTGCCAGCGGGTCCCGTGCCGGGACAGGGGGCCTAAGGAGCTCCTACGAGCAGTACTTC. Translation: CASGSRAGTGGLRSSYEQYF.

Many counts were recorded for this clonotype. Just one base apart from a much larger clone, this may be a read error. The CDR3 spells CAITASANYEQYF. In nucleotides, the CDR3 is TGTGCCATCACAGCTAGCGCGAACTACGAGCAGTACTTC. This chain links TRBV10-3 with TRBJ2-7, with D possibly TRBD2 on 6 matching bases. The CDR3 runs to 13 residues. Germline CDR1 ENHRY, CDR2 SYGVKD. The germline V and J ends were trimmed by 7 bases and 3 bases, with 13 bases remaining between them.

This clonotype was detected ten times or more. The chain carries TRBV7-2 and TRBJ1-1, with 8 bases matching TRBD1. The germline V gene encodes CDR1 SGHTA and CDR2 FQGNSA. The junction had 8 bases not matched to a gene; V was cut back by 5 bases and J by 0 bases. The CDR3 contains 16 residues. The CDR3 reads CASSQVGTGMNTEAFF. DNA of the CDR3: TGTGCCAGCAGCCAGGTCGGGACAGGCATGAACACTGAAGCTTTCTTT.

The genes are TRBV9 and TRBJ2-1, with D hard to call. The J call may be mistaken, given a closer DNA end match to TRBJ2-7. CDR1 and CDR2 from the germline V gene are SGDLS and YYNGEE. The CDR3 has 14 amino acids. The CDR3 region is CASSVEPVYNEQYF. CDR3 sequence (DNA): TGTGCCAGCAGCGTAGAGCCAGTTTACAATGAGCAGTACTTC.

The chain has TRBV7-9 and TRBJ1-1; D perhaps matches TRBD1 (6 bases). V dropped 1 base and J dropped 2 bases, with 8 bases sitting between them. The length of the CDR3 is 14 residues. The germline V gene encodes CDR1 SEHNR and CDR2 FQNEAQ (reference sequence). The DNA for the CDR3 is TGTGCCAGCAGCTTAGAGACAGGCAACACTGAAGCTTTCTTT. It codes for CASSLETGNTEAFF.

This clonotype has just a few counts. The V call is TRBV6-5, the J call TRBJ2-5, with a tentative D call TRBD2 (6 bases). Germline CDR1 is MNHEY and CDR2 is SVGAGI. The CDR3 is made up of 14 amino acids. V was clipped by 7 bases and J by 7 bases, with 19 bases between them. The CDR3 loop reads CASTPGVQFGTQYF. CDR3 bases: TGTGCCAGCACCCCGGGGGTACAGTTTGGGACCCAGTACTTC.

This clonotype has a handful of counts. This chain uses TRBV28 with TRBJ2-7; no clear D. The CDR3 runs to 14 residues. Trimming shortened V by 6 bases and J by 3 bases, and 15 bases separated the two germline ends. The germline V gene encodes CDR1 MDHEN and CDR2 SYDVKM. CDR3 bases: TGTGCCAGCAGCCTTCGACATGGGGACTACGAGCAGTACTTC. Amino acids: CASSLRHGDYEQYF.

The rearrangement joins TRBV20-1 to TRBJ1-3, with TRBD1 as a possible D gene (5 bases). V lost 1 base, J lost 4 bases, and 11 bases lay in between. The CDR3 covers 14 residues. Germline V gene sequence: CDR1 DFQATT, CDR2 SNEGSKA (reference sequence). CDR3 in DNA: TGCAGTGCTAGAGGTGGGGCCTCCGGAAACACCATATATTTT. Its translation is CSARGGASGNTIYF.

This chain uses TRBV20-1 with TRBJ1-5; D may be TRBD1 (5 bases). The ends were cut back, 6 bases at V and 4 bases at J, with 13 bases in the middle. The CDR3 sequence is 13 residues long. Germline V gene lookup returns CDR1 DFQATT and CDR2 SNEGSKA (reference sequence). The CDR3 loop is CSASDNPNQPQHF. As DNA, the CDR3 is TGCAGTGCCTCGGACAACCCAAATCAGCCCCAGCATTTT.

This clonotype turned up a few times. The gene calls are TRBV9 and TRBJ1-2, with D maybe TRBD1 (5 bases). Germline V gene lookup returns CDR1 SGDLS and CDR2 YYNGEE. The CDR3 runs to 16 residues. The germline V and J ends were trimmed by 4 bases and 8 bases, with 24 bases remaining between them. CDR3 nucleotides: TGTGCCAGCAGCCCTACATCGATGAGGGGTTCGGGCGGCTACACCTTC. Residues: CASSPTSMRGSGGYTF.

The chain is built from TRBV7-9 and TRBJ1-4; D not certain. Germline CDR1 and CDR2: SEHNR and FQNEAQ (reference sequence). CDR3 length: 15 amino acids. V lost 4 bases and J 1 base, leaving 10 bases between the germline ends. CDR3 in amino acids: CASSSHGRTNEKLFF. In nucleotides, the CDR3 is TGTGCCAGCAGCTCGCATGGGAGAACTAATGAAAAACTGTTTTTT.

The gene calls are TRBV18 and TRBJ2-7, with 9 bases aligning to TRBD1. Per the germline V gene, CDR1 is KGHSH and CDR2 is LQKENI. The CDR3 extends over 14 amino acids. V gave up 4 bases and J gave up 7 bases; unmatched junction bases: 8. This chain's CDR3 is CASSQGTGLWEQYF. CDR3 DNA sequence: TGTGCCAGCTCACAAGGGACAGGGCTGTGGGAGCAGTACTTC.

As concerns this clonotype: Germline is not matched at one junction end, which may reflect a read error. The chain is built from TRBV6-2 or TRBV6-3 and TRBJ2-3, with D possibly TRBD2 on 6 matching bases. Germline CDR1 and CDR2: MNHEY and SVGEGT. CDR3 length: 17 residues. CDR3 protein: CASSFYPSGVSTDTLYF. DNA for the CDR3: TGTGCCAGCAGTTTCTACCCCTCGGGGGTGAGCACAGATACGCTGTATTTT.